This T cell receptor (beta chain) was found in a study of Ad26.COV2.S vaccination and SARS-CoV-2 variants. General observations from the study: Non-spike TCR breadth was similar in vaccine and placebo recipients.

V was clipped by 8 bases and J by 0 bases, with 9 bases between them. The CDR3 has 13 amino acids. Germline V CDR1 and CDR2: LGHDT, YNNKEL (reference sequence). Sample treatment: around 19 received Ad26.COV2.S at low or high dose, single or two shots; about five received placebo; per-sample allocation not given. Sampling happened 63 days after the first vaccine or placebo injection. Assay used: immunoSEQ multiplex PCR; TCRdb lists only in-frame clones, some missing. The sample lists 350,000 to 500,000 clones, roughly 87% occurring once. A word on this clone: Its antigen is unidentified.

Sequencing used peripheral blood, obtained in a trial of Ad26.COV2.S vaccine versus placebo. This receptor was taken from a person aged 18 to 65 who received the Ad26.COV2.S COVID-19 vaccine or a placebo. The chain joins TRBV3-1 (or the pseudogene TRBV3-2) to TRBJ2-3; D remains unclear. CDR3 sequence reads: CASRPTSTDTQYF. The CDR3 region has the DNA TGTGCCAGCCGTCCGACTAGCACAGATACGCAGTATTTT.